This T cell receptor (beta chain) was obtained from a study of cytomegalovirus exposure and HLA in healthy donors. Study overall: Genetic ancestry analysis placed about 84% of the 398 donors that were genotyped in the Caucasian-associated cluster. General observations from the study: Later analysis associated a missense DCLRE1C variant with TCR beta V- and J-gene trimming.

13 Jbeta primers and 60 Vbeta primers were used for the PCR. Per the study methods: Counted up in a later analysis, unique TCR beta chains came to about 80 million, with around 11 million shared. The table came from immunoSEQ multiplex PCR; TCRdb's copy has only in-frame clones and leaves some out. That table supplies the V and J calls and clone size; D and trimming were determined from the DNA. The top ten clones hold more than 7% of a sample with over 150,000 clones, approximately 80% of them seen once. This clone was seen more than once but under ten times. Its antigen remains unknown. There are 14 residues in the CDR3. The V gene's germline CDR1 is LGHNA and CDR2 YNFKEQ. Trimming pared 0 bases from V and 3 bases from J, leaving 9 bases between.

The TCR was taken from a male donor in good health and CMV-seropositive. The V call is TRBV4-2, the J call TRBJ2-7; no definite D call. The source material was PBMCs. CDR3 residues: CASSQDLIGYEQYF. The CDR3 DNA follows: TGTGCCAGCAGCCAAGATTTGATCGGCTACGAGCAGTACTTC.